This TCR beta chain came from a study of beta chain features in type 1 diabetes. The wider study: Regarding age, gender and cell yields, patients proved similar to healthy donors.

V was cut by 2 bases and J by 7 bases, with 18 bases left in between. The CDR3 loop spans 15 amino acids. Germline CDR1 reads SQVTM; CDR2 reads ANQGSEA. Isolated RNA was reverse transcribed in full, so expressed TCRB transcripts were sequenced. Data came from immunoSEQ multiplex PCR; TCRdb stores just in-frame clones and leaves some out. The sample lists 300,000 to 450,000 clones, around 20% seen once, with under 0.05% in the top ten. There are a few counts of this clone. The rearrangement uses TRBV29-1 and TRBJ2-1, with D possibly TRBD1 on 5 matching bases. The sequence came from a woman aged 18-35 years in good health. Sequenced sample: naive CD4+ T cells from blood. The CDR3 DNA is TGCAGCGTTGAACCCCTAGGGGTTATCGATAATGAGCAGTTCTTC. Protein sequence: CSVEPLGVIDNEQFF.